This T cell receptor (beta chain) was sequenced for a study of T cells in localized non-small cell lung cancer. The protocol was immunoSEQ multiplex PCR, while the TCRdb copy is restricted to in-frame clones and leaves out a portion. The table lists approximately 2,500 clones, around 26% of them singletons. This clone ranks as medium-sized (0.01 to 0.1%). Specimen: lung tumor tissue, collected before any cancer treatment. This clonotype was sampled from a male donor at least 60 years old with stage I lung adenocarcinoma.

CDR3 coding DNA: TGTGCCAGCAGCTTGGGACGGACCCCAGTCGGGTACGAGCAGTACTTC. Translation: CASSLGRTPVGYEQYF. The chain links TRBV11-3 to TRBJ2-7; tentatively, D is TRBD1 or TRBD2 (5 bases each). V was clipped by 3 bases and J by 4 bases, with 19 bases between them. The CDR3 runs 16 residues. Per the germline V gene, CDR1 is SGHNT and CDR2 is YENEEA.